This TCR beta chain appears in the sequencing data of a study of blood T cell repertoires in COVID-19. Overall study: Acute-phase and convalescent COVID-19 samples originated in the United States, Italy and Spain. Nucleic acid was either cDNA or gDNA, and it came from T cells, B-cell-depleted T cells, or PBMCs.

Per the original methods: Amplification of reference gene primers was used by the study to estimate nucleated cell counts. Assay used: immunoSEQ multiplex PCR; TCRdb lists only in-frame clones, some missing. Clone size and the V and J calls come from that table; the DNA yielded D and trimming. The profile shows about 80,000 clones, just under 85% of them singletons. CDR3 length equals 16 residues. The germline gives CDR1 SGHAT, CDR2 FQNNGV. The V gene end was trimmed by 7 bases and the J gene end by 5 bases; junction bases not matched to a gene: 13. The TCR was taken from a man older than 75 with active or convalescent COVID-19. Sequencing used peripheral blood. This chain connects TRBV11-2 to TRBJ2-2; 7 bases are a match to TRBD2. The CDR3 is CASKPTAGVRTGELFF. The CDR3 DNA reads TGTGCCAGCAAACCGACGGCGGGAGTCCGGACCGGGGAGCTGTTTTTT.